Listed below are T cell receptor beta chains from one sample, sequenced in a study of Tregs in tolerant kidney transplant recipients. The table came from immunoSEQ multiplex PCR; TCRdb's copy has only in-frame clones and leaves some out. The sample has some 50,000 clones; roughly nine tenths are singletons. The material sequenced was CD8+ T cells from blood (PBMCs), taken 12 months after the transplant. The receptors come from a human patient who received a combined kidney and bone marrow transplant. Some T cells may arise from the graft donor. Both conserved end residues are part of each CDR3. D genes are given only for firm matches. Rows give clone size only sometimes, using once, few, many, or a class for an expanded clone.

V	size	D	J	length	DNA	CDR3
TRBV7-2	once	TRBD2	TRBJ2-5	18	TGTGCCAGCAGCTTAGTTTTGCTAGCGGGGGGGCCGTGGGAGACCCAGTACTTC	CASSLVLLAGGPWETQYF
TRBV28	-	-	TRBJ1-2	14	TGTGCCAGCAGTTCCTACCAAACTCCTTATGGCTACACCTTC	CASSSYQTPYGYTF
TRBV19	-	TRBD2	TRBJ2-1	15	TGTGCCAGTAGTATGATAGCGGGAGGCTACAATGAGCAGTTCTTC	CASSMIAGGYNEQFF
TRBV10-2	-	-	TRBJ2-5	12	TGCGCCAGCAGCCACTACCAAGAGACCCAGTACTTC	CASSHYQETQYF
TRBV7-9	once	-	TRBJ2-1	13	TGTGCCAGCAGCCCGACCTTTAGCGATGAGCAGTTCTTC	CASSPTFSDEQFF
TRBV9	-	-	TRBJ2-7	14	TGTGCCAGCAGCGTAGGCGGCATTTCCTACGAGCAGTACTTC	CASSVGGISYEQYF
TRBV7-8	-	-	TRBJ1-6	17	TGTGCCAGCAGCGGGGAGGGTACTAGCTCCTATAATTCCCCCCTCCACTTT	CASSGEGTSSYNSPLHF
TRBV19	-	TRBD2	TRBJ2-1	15	TGTGCCAGTACCCCGGGACTAGCGGACTACAATGAGCAGTTCTTC	CASTPGLADYNEQFF
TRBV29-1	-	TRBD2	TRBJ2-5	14	TGCAGCGTTGAAGAGGCTAGCGGGAGGGCTTTGGGAAACTTC	CSVEEASGRALGNF
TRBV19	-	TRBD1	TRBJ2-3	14	TGTGCCACCACCCGGACAGGGAGCACAGATACGCAGTATTTT	CATTRTGSTDTQYF
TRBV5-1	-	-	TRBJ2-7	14	TGCGCCAGCAGCTTGGCTCGCGGTTCCTACGAGCAGTACTTC	CASSLARGSYEQYF
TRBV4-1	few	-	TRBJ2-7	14	TGCGCCAGCAGCCAAACCGGGGGGCCCTACGAGCAGTACTTC	CASSQTGGPYEQYF
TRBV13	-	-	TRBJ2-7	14	TGTGCCAGCACTACCGGGACCGGACTATACGAGCAGTACTTC	CASTTGTGLYEQYF
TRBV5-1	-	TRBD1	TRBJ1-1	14	TGCGCCAGCAGCTTAAGGACAGGGGGCACTGAAGCTTTCTTT	CASSLRTGGTEAFF
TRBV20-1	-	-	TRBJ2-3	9	TGCAGTGGTGGCCTCATGCAGTATTTT	CSGGLMQYF
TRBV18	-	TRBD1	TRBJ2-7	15	TGTGCCAGCTCACCACAGGGACAGCACTCCTACGAGCAGTACTTC	CASSPQGQHSYEQYF
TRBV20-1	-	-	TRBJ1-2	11	TGCAGTGCTACGGGACACAAGGGCTACACCTTC	CSATGHKGYTF
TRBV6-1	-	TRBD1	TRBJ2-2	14	TGTGCCAGCCCCCGGGACAGGGGGCCCGGGGAGCTGTTTTTT	CASPRDRGPGELFF
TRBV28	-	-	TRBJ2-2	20	TGTGCCAGCAGCATAAGCTTGGACACCTTAATCCTATCCAACACCGGGGAGCTGTTTTTT	CASSISLDTLILSNTGELFF
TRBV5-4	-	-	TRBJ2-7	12	TGTGCCAGCAGCGGGGCCTCCTACGAGCAGTACTTC	CASSGASYEQYF
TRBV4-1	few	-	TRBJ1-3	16	TGCGCCAGCAGCCAGAAGACAGGCAGCTCTGGAAACACCATATATTTT	CASSQKTGSSGNTIYF
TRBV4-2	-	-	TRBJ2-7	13	TGTGCCAGCAGCCAAGACCCGAGATTCGAGCAGTACTTC	CASSQDPRFEQYF
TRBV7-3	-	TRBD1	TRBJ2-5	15	TGTGCCAGCAGCTTAACGACAGGGTTTCAAGAGACCCAGTACTTC	CASSLTTGFQETQYF
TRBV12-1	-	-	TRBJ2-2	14	TGTGCCAGCAGCCCGACAGGGGTTTCAGGGGAGCTGTTTTTT	CASSPTGVSGELFF
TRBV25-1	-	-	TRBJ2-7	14	-	CASSAMVGTGSLHF
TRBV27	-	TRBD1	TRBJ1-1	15	TGTGCCAGCAGTCAGGGGGGCTTTTGGGACACTGAAGCCTTCTTT	CASSQGGFWDTEAFF
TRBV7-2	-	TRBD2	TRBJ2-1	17	TGTGCCAGCAGCCTTTCCGGACTAGCGGGATCCTACAATGAGCAGTTCTTC	CASSLSGLAGSYNEQFF
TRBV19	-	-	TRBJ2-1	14	TGTGCCAGTAGTAGCGGTGGCTCCTACAATGAGCAGTTCTTC	CASSSGGSYNEQFF
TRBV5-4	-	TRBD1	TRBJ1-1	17	TGTGCCAGCAGCGACGGGACAGGGGGCGATTTGAACACTGAAGCTTTCTTT	CASSDGTGGDLNTEAFF
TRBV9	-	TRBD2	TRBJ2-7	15	TGTGCCAGCAGCGTAGAGGGACTAGGGGTTGAAGAGCAGTACTTC	CASSVEGLGVEEQYF
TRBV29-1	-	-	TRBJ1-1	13	TGCAGCGTTGAAGTGGGCCTCGGAACTGAAGCTTTCTTT	CSVEVGLGTEAFF
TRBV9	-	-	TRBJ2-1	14	TGTGCCAGCAGCGTAGCGGGGATAAAAGATGAGCAGTTCTTC	CASSVAGIKDEQFF
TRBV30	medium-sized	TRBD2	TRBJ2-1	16	TGTGCCTGGAGCGACGGGACTGGCGGGAGGTACAATGAGCAGTTCTTC	CAWSDGTGGRYNEQFF
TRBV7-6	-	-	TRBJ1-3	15	TGTGCCAGCAGCACCAGGGCTATCTCTGGAAACACCATATATTTT	CASSTRAISGNTIYF
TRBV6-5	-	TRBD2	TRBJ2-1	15	TGTGCCAGCAGCCCACTAGCGGGTATAGACAATGAGCAGTTCTTC	CASSPLAGIDNEQFF
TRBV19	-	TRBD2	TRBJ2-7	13	TGTGCCAGTAGTACGGGACTAGGTTACGAGCAGTACTTC	CASSTGLGYEQYF
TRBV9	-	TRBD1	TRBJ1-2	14	TGTGCCAGCACCGGACAGGGTGCGCACTATGGCTACACCTTC	CASTGQGAHYGYTF
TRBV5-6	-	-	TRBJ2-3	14	TGTGCCAGCAGCTTACAGGGAAAGCCAGATACGCAGTATTTT	CASSLQGKPDTQYF
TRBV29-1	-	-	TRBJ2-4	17	TGCAGCGTTGAAGATTGGAATGAGGGGGAAGCCAAAAACATTCAGTACTTC	CSVEDWNEGEAKNIQYF
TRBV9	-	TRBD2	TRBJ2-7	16	TGTGCCAGCAGCGGGGGGACTAGCGGGAGTATCTACGAGCAGTACTTC	CASSGGTSGSIYEQYF
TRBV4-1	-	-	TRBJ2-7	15	TGCGCCAGCAGCCATGGCGGGGGCTCCCCCTACGAGCAGTACTTC	CASSHGGGSPYEQYF
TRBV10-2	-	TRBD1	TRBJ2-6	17	TGCGCCAGCAGTCCACACCTAGACAGGGAAGGGGCCAATGTCCTGACTTTC	CASSPHLDREGANVLTF
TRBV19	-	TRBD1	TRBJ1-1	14	TGTGCCAGTAGAACAAGAACAGGGGCTACTGAAGCTTTCTTT	CASRTRTGATEAFF
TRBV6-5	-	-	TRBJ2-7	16	TGTGCCAGCAGTTACTCGAAGGGGTCGGTGGGGTACGAGCAGTACTTC	CASSYSKGSVGYEQYF
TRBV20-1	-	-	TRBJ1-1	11	TGCAGTGCTAGTGCGGGGTGGGAAGCTTTCTTT	CSASAGWEAFF
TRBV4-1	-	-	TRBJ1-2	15	TGCGCCAGCAGCGAGAGGTGGAATTCTAACTATGGCTACACCTTC	CASSERWNSNYGYTF
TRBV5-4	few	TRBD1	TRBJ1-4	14	TGTGCCAGCAGCCCAGGGGGAGAGAGTGAAAAACTGTTTTTT	CASSPGGESEKLFF
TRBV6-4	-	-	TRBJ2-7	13	TGTGCCAGCAGTGATACTGTTCTTTACGAGCAGTACTTC	CASSDTVLYEQYF
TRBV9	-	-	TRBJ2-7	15	TGTGCCAGCAGCGTAGGTGGCACGTTATCTTACGAGCAGTACTTC	CASSVGGTLSYEQYF
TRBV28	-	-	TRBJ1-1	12	TGTGCCAGCGTGGGGCTTAACACTGAAGCTTTCTTT	CASVGLNTEAFF
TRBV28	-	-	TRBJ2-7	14	TGTGCCAGCAGTTTGAGAGCGGGCTCCTACGAGCAGTACTTC	CASSLRAGSYEQYF
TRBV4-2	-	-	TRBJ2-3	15	TGTGCCAGCAGCCAAGATGCGGTTCCCACAGATACGCAGTATTTT	CASSQDAVPTDTQYF
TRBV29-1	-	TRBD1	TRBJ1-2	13	TGCAGCGTTAGGGACAGGGGACCCAACGGCTACACCTTC	CSVRDRGPNGYTF
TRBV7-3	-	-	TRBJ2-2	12	TGTGCCAGCAGCAAGAGCACCGGGGAGCTGTTTTTT	CASSKSTGELFF
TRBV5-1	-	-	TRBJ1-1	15	TGCGCCAGCAGCTCGAGCGGACCAGGCTACACTGAAGCTTTCTTT	CASSSSGPGYTEAFF
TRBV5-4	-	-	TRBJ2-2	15	TGTGCCAGCAGCGCCATAGCAGGAGGCGCCGGGGAGCTGTTTTTT	CASSAIAGGAGELFF